The clone carrying this T cell receptor (beta chain) was recorded at least ten times. The antigen remains undetermined. TCRdb used MiXCR to reprocess the 5' RACE reads, holding one entry per CDR3 protein. The repertoire holds around 220,000 distinct CDR3 sequences, with 11% to 15% as singletons. This specimen belongs to a study of identical twins. This CDR3 contains 13 residues. Trimming stripped 7 bases from V and 1 base from J, with 10 bases between. Study observations and caveats: Models predicted too little out-of-frame TCR alpha sharing in monozygotic twins.

The source of this sequence is a woman between 18 and 29 years old in good health. The chain employs TRBV12-3 or TRBV12-4 and TRBJ1-1; D is possibly TRBD1 (6 bases). Sequenced: memory (CD45RO+) T cells sorted from blood. DNA of the CDR3: TGTGCCAGCACCCAACAGGGGAACACTGAAGCTTTCTTT. Translation gives CASTQQGNTEAFF.